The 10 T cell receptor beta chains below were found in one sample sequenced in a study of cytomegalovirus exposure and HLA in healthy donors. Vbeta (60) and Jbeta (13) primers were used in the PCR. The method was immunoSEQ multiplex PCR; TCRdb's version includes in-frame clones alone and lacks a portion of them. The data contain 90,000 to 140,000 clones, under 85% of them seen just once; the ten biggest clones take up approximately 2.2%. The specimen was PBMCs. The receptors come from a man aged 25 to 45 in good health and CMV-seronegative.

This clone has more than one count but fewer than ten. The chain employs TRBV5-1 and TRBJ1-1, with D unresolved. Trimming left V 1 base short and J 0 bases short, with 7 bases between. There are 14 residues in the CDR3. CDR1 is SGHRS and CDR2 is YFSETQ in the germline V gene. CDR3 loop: CASSLYGVNTEAFF. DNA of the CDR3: TGCGCCAGCAGCTTGTACGGAGTGAACACTGAAGCTTTCTTT.

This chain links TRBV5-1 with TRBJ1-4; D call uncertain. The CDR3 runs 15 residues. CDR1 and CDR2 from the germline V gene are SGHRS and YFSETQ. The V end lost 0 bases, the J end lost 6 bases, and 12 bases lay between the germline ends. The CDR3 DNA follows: TGCGCCAGCAGCTTGGGTGGGGAGGATGATGAAAAACTGTTTTTT. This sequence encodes CASSLGGEDDEKLFF. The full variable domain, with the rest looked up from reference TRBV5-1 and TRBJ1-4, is KAGVTQTPRYLIKTRGQQVTLSCSPISGHRSVSWYQQTPGQGLQFLFEYFSETQRNKGNFPGRFSGRQFSNSRSEMNVSTLELGDSALYLCASSLGGEDDEKLFFGSGTQLSVL.

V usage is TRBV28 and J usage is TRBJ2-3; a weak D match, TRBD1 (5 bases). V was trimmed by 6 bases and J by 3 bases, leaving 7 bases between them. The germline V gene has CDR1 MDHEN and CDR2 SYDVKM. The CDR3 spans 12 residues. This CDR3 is CASRSGTDTQYF. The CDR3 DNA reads TGTGCCAGCAGATCAGGGACAGATACGCAGTATTTT.

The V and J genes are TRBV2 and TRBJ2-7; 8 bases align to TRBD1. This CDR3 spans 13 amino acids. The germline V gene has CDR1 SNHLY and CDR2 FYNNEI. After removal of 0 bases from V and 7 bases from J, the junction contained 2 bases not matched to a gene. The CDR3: CASSEAWTGEQYF. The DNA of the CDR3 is TGTGCCAGCAGTGAAGCGTGGACAGGGGAGCAGTACTTC.

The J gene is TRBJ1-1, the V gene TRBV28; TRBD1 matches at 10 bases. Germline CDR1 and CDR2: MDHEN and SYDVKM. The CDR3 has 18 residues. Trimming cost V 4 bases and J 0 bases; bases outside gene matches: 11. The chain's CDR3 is CASSSLFGTGVLNTEAFF. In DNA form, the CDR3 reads TGTGCCAGCAGTTCCCTTTTTGGGACAGGGGTGTTGAACACTGAAGCTTTCTTT.

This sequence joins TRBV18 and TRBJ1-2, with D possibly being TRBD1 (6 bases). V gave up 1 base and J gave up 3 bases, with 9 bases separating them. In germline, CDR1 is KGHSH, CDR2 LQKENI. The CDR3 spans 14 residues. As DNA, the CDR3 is TGTGCCAGCTCACCACAGTACAGGGACTATGGCTACACCTTC. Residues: CASSPQYRDYGYTF.

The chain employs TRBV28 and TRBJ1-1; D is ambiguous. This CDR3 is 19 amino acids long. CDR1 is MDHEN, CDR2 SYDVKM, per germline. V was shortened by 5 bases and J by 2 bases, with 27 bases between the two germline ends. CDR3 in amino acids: CASSPARGGQFYHNTEAFF. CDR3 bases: TGTGCCAGCAGTCCAGCCCGTGGTGGGCAGTTCTATCACAACACTGAAGCTTTCTTT. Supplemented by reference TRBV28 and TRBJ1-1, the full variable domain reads DVKVTQSSRYLVKRTGEKVFLECVQDMDHENMFWYRQDPGLGLRLIYFSYDVKMKEKGDIPEGYSVSREKKERFSLILESASTNQTSMYLCASSPARGGQFYHNTEAFFGQGTRLTVV.

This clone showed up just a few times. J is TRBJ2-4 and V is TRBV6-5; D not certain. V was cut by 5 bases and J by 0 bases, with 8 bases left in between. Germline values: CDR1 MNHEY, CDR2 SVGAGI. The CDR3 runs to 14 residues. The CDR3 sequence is CASSLSLAKNIQYF. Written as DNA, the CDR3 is TGTGCCAGCAGTCTGTCCCTAGCCAAAAACATTCAGTACTTC.

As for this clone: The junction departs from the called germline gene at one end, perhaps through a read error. DNA for the CDR3: TGTGCCAGTAGTGTAGATAATAGCAATCAGCCCCAGCATTTT. This codes for CASSVDNSNQPQHF. The chain is built from TRBV19 and TRBJ1-5; D is undetermined. The germline V gene has CDR1 LNHDA and CDR2 SQIVND (reference sequence). This CDR3 spans 14 amino acids.

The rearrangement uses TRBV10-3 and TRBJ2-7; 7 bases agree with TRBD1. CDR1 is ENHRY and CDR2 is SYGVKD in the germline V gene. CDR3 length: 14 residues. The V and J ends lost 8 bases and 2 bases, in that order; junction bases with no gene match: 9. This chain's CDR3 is CAISSGQRPYEQYF. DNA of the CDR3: TGTGCCATCTCCTCGGGACAGCGTCCCTACGAGCAGTACTTC.